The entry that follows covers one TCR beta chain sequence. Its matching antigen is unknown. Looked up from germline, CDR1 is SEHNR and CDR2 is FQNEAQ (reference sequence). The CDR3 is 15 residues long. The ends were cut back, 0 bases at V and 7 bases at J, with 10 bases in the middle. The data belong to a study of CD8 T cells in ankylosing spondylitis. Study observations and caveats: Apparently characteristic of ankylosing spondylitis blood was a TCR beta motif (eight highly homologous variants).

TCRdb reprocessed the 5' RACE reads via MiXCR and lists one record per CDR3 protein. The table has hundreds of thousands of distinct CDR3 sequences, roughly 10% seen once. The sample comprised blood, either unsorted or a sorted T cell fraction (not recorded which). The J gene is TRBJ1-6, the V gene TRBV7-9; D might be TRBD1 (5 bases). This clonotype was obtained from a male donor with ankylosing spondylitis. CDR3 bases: TGTGCCAGCAGCTTAGCCGGGACGACGAATTCACCCCTCCACTTT. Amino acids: CASSLAGTTNSPLHF.